The TCR beta chain under discussion was sequenced for a study of T cell responses to AZD1222 COVID-19 vaccine. Notes on the study in general: Baseline seropositives among AZD1222 recipients totaled only five to seven. The peak T cell response came first, and repertoires were sampled only after it. With dominance at 160-218 and 743-854, vaccine-associated CD4 TCRs spanned spike. Clonal diversity may have been underestimated, and the donors were mostly white British, with more females than males.

V was trimmed by 6 bases and J by 1 base, leaving 14 bases between them. The CDR3 contains 15 residues. From germline, CDR1 is MNHEY and CDR2 SVGAGI. Produced via immunoSEQ multiplex PCR; TCRdb's table is partial and in-frame only. The sample contains roughly 100,000 clones, about 91% of which appear only once. This clone appeared once. Antigen specificity is unknown. The origin of this receptor is an adult in good health. J is TRBJ2-3 and V is TRBV6-5; TRBD1 is a possible D gene (6 bases). Source: peripheral blood, taken on day 0 of AZD1222 vaccination. The CDR3 sequence: CASRYRQDRTDTQYF. The CDR3 DNA reads TGTGCCAGCAGGTACCGACAGGACCGCACAGATACGCAGTATTTT.